This T cell receptor (beta chain) originates from a study of T-cell memory formation after mild COVID-19. TCRdb reanalysed the 5' RACE reads using MiXCR and keeps one entry per CDR3 protein. The data contain roughly 450,000 distinct CDR3 sequences, around 17% of them singletons. Study-level findings and limits: CD4+ contracting clones were found mainly in CM and EM, and CD8+ ones in EMRA. Clones contracting day 15 to 85 were balanced CD4/CD8; later expanders leaned CD4+.

Notes on this clonotype: What it recognizes is unknown.

The V gene lost 5 bases and the J gene lost 5 bases, with 12 bases spanning the gap. CDR1 and CDR2 (germline): MNHNY, SVGAGI (reference sequence). This CDR3 is 13 amino acids long. The specimen sequenced was PBMCs or a T cell subset sorted from them (not recorded which). This clonotype was obtained from a man between 18 and 35 years old who had mild COVID-19 (a few samples of this study predate the infection). Cell type and time point are not known. The rearrangement joins TRBV6-6 to TRBJ2-5; TRBD1 might be the D (6 bases). CDR3 residues: CASSEQGWETQYF. The CDR3 DNA sequence: TGTGCCAGCAGTGAACAGGGTTGGGAGACCCAGTACTTC.